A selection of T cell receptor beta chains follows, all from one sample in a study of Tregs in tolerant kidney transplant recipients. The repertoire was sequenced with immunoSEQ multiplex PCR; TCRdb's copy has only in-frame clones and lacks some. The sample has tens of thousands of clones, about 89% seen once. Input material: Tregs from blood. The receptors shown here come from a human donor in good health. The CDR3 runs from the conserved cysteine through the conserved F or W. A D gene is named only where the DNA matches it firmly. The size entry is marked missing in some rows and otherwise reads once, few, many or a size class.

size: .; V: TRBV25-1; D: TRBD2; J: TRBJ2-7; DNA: TGTGCCAGCAGTGAATATGGCGGGACTAGCGGATCCTACGAGCAGTACTTC; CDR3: CASSEYGGTSGSYEQYF
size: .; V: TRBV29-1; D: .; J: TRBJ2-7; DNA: TGCAGCGTTGAAGACCCGCCCTCCTACGAGCAGTACTTC; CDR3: CSVEDPPSYEQYF
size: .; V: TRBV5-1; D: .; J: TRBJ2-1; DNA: TGCGCCAGCAACGGTGGGGCAGGGAATGAGCAGTTCTTC; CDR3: CASNGGAGNEQFF
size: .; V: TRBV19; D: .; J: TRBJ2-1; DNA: TGTGCCAGTAGTACCCTAGGGTCCCATGAGCAGTTCTTC; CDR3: CASSTLGSHEQFF
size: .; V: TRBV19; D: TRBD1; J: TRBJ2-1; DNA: TGTGCCAGTAGTATTTGGACAGGGCCCCCCTACAATGAGCAGTTCTTC; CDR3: CASSIWTGPPYNEQFF
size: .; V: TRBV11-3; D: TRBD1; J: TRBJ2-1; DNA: TGTGCCAGCAGCAGGGGACAGGGTACCTACAATGAGCAGTTCTTC; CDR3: CASSRGQGTYNEQFF
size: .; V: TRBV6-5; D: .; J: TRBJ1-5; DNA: TGTGCCAGCAGTTACGCAGGGCTAAACAATCAGCCCCAGCATTTT; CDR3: CASSYAGLNNQPQHF
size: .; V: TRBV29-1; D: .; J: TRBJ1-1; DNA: TGCAGCGTTGAAAGGGGGAACACTGAAGCTTTCTTT; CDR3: CSVERGNTEAFF
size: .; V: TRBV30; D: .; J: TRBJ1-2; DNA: TGTGCCTGGAGTAGGGATAGGTATGGCTACACCTTC; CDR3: CAWSRDRYGYTF
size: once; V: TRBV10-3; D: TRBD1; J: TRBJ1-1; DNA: TGTGCCATCAGTGATCCGGGACAGGGTAACACTGAAGCTTTCTTT; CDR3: CAISDPGQGNTEAFF
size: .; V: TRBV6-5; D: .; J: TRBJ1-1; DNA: TGTGCCAGCAGTCGGGGGGCTATCATGAACACTGAAGCTTTCTTT; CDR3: CASSRGAIMNTEAFF
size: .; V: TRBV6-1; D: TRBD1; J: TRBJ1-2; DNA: TGTGCCAGCAGGGGACAGGGGAATGGCTACACCTTC; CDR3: CASRGQGNGYTF
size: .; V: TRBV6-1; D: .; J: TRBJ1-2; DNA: TGTGCCAGCAGTGTAGCTAGGGGGAACTATGGCTACACCTTC; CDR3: CASSVARGNYGYTF
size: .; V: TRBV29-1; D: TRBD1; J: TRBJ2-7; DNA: TGCAGCGTGATCGGGACAGTAAGCTCCTACGAGCAGTACTTC; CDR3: CSVIGTVSSYEQYF
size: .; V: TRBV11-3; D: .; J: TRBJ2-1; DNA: TGTGCCAGCGGCTTAGTGAGGTACAATGGGCAGTTCTTC; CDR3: CASGLVRYNGQFF
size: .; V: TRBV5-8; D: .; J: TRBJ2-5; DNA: TGTGCCAGCACCGGTCAAGTCGAAGAGACCCAGTACTTC; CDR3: CASTGQVEETQYF
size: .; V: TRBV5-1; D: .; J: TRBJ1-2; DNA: TGCGCCAGCAGCGGGGCCCCTAACTATGGCTACACCTTC; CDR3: CASSGAPNYGYTF
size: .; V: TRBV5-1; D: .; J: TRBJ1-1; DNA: TGCGCCAGCAGCTCCGATCCGAACACTGAAGCTTTCTTT; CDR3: CASSSDPNTEAFF
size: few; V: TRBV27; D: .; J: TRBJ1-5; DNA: TGTGCCAGCAGTTTATTCTCCACTAATAGCAATCAGCCCCAGCATTTT; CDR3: CASSLFSTNSNQPQHF
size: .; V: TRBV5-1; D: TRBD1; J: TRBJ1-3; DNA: TGCGCCAGCAGCTTGGGACAGGGGGACCTCACCATATATTTT; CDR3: CASSLGQGDLTIYF
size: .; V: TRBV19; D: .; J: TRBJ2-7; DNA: TGTGCCAGTAGTAAATCCACGGGGGTGACCTACGAGCAGTACTTC; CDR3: CASSKSTGVTYEQYF
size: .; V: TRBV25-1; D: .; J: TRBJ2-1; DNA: TGTGCCAGCAGTGACTCCCCGGACTCCGGGGGCAATGAGCAGTTCTTC; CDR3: CASSDSPDSGGNEQFF
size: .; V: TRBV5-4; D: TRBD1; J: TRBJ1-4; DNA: TGTGCCAGCAGCTGGGGACAGGGTGGCGAAAAACTGTTTTTT; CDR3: CASSWGQGGEKLFF
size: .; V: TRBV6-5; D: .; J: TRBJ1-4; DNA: TGTGCCAGCAGTTACTCAGGGGGGGGTGAAAAACTGTTTTTT; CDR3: CASSYSGGGEKLFF
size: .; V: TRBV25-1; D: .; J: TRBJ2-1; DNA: TGTGCCAGCTCCGGAACGGGAAGCTACAATGAGCAGTTCTTC; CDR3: CASSGTGSYNEQFF
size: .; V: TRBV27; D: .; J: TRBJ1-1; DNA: TGTGCCAGCAGTTTCGGTGGAAAAACGAACACTGAAGCTTTCTTT; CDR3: CASSFGGKTNTEAFF
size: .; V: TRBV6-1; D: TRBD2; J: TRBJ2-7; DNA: TGTGCCAGCAGTGGGATACTAGCGGGAGTCTACTACGAGCAGTACTTC; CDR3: CASSGILAGVYYEQYF
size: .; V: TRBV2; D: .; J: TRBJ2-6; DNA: TGTGCCAGCAGCAGCACCTCTGGGGCCAACGTCCTGACTTTC; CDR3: CASSSTSGANVLTF
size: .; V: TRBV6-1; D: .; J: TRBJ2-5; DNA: TGTGCCAGCAGTGAGGAGTACTTC; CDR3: CASSEEYF
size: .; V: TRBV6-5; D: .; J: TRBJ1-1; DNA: TGTGCCAGCAGTTACATATACAGCAACACTGAAGCTTTCTTT; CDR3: CASSYIYSNTEAFF
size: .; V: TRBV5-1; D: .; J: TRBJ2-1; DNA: TGCGCCAGCAGCGGGCGGAGCTCCTACAATGAGCAGTTCTTC; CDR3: CASSGRSSYNEQFF
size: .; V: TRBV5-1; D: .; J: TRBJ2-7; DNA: TGCGCCAGCAGCCTAATTCCCGCTGGCCACGAGCAGTACTTC; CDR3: CASSLIPAGHEQYF